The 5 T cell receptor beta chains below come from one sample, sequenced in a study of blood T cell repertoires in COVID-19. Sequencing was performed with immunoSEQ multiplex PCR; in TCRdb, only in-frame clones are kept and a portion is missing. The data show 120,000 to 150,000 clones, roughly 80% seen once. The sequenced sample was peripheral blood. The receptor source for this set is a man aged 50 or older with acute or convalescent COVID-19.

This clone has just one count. The CDR3 DNA reads as TGTGCCAGCAGTGCCCTGGACAGGGGGCTTAGCAATCAGCCCCAGCATTTT. Its protein product is CASSALDRGLSNQPQHF. The V call is TRBV6-1, the J call TRBJ1-5; 11 bases align to TRBD1. The CDR3 consists of 17 residues. Per the germline V gene, CDR1 is MNHNS and CDR2 is SASEGT. After removal of 4 bases from V and 0 bases from J, the junction contained 5 bases not matched to a gene.

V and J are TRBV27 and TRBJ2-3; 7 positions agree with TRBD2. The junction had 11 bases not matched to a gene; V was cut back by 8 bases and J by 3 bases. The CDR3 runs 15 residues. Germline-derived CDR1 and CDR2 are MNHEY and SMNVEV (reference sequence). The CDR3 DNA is TGTGCCAGCCGACAGCGAGCGGGGAAAACAGATACGCAGTATTTT. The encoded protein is CASRQRAGKTDTQYF.

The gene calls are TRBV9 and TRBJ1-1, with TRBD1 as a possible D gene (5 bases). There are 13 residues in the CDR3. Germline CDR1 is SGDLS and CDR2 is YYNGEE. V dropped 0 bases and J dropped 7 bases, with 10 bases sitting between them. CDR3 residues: CASSVGSGVEAFF. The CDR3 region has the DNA TGTGCCAGCAGCGTAGGTTCGGGGGTTGAAGCTTTCTTT.

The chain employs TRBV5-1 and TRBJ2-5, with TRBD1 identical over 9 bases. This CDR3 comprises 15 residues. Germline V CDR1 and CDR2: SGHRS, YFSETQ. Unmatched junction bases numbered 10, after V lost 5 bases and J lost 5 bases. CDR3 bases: TGCGCCAGCAGGATACAGGGGGCAGGTGGTGAGACCCAGTACTTC. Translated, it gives CASRIQGAGGETQYF.

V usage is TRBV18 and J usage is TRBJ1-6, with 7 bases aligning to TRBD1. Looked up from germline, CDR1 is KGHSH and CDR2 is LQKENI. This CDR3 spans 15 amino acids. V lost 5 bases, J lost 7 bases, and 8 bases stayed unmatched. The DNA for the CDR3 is TGTGCCAGCTCAGGCCAACAGGGGCGGAATTCACCCCTCCACTTT. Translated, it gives CASSGQQGRNSPLHF.